The subject of this entry is one TCR beta chain. Its antigen is unidentified. This sample stems from a study of early T cells in non-severe SARS-CoV-2 infection. Background on the study: The authors sequenced bulk RNA from unsorted whole blood, leaving chains unpaired. The study's findings and limits: Using VDJdb, the matching emphasized anti-spike CD8 responses while missing private and CD4 specificities.

V gave up 6 bases and J gave up 3 bases, with 15 bases separating them. The CDR3 loop spans 15 amino acids. Germline V lookup: CDR1 SGHTA, CDR2 FQGNSA. The library protocol tagged individual cDNA molecules with unique molecular identifiers. Each CDR3 protein gets one entry after TCRdb re-called the 5' RACE reads with MiXCR. The sample lists about 59,000 distinct CDR3 sequences, around 14% occurring once. The chain couples TRBV7-2 to TRBJ2-1; a weak D match, TRBD2 (6 bases). The source of this sequence is an adult who was a healthcare worker with PCR-confirmed SARS-CoV-2 infection or an uninfected control (not recorded which). The sample in question was whole blood, obtained at baseline. The CDR3 nucleotides read TGTGCCAGCAGTACAATAGCGGACCGCTACAATGAGCAGTTCTTC. It yields the protein CASSTIADRYNEQFF.